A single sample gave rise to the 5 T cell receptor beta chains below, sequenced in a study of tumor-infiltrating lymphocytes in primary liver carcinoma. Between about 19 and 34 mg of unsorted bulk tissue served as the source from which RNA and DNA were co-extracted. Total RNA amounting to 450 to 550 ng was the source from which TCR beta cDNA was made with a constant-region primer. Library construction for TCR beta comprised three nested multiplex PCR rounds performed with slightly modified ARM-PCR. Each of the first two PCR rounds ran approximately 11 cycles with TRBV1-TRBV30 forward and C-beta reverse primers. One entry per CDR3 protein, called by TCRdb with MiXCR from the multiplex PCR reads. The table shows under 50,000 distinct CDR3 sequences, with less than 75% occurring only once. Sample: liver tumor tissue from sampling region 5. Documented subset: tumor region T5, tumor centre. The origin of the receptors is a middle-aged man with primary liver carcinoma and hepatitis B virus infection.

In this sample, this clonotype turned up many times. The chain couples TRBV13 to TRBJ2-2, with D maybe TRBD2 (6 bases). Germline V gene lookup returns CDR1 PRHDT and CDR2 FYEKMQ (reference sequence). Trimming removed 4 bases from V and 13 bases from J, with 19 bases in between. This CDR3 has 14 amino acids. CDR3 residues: CASSSQGLLRRLFF. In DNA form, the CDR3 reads TGTGCCAGCAGCTCCCAGGGACTGCTGCGAAGGCTGTTTTTT.

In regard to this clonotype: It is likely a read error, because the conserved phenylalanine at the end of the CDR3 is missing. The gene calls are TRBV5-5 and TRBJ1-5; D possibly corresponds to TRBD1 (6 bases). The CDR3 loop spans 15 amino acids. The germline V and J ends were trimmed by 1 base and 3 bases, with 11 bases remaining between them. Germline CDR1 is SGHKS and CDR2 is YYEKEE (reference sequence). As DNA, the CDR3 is TGTGCCAGCAGCTTGAGGGGGTGTTACAATCAGCCCCAGCATCTT. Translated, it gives CASSLRGCYNQPQHL.

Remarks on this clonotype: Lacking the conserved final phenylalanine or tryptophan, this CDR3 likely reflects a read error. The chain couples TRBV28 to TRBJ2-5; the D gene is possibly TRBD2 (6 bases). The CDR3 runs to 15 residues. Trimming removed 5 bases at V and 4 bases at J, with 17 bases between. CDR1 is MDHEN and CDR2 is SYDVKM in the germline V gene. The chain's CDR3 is CASSPSAGTGETQYS. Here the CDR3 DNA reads TGTGCCAGCAGTCCTAGCGCAGGGACCGGAGAGACCCAGTACTCC.

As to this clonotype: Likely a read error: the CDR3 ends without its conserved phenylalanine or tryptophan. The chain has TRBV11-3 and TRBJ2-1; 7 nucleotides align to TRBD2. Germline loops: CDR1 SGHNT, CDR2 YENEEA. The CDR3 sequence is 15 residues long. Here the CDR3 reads CASSLQAGAYIEQFI. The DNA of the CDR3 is TGTGCCAGCAGCTTACAGGCGGGAGCCTACATTGAGCAGTTCATC.

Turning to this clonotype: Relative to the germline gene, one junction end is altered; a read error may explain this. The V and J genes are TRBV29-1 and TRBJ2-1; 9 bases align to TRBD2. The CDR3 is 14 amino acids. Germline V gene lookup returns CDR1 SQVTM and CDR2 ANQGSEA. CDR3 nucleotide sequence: TGTAGCGTTGGTCGGGGACTAGCCTACAATGGGCAGTTCTTC. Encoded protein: CSVGRGLAYNGQFF.